This TCR beta chain came from a study of human T cells and chemical hapten exposure. Turning to the study itself: Per-sample variation in TCR yield stemmed mainly from small pooled library volume differences. Regarding the study as a whole: The study found that DPC sensitization did not change TCRs above 1 in 1000 frequency.

V lost 0 bases, J lost 6 bases, and 9 bases stayed unmatched. Germline CDR1 and CDR2: SGHNT and YYREEE (reference sequence). The CDR3 is made up of 17 amino acids. In the library, unique molecular identifiers were attached to individual cDNA molecules. As processed by the authors: Sampled TCR counts reached a median of approximately 100,000 per sample, with values ranging from roughly 23,224 to 700,000. One entry per CDR3 protein results from TCRdb running MiXCR on the RACE reads. The V and J calls and clone size come from TCRdb's table, not from the authors' own analysis. This table holds fewer than 85,000 distinct CDR3 sequences, over 8.5% found once. The time point was: healthy volunteer bleed at 6 weeks. The template was total RNA from unfractionated whole blood. In its sample, this clonotype was seen many times. Antigen unknown.

Sequenced: whole blood. This clonotype was obtained from a male donor in good health. Some clones in this sample may be carry-over from other donors' samples. V is TRBV5-4 and J is TRBJ2-1; 10 nucleotides align to TRBD2. The CDR3 region has the DNA TGTGCCAGCAGCTTGGGGGGGGCTAGCGGGAGCCTCAATGAGCAGTTCTTC. It is translated as CASSLGGASGSLNEQFF.